The 26 T cell receptor beta chains below all came from one sample that was sequenced in a study of cytomegalovirus exposure and HLA in healthy donors. In the PCR, 60 Vbeta and 13 Jbeta primers were used. Assay: immunoSEQ multiplex PCR; the TCRdb copy retains only in-frame clones and omits some. Altogether over 120,000 clones are present, more than 7.5% being singletons, with the ten largest covering roughly 2%. Source material: PBMCs. These receptors were collected from a man aged 50 or older in good health and CMV-seronegative.

In its sample, this clone was seen a few times. V is TRBV10-1 and J is TRBJ2-7; 12 bases map to TRBD2. Trimming removed 8 bases from V and 0 bases from J; junction bases left unmatched: 8. The CDR3 runs to 16 residues. Germline CDR1 and CDR2: WNHNN and SYGVQD (reference sequence). The CDR3 is CASLGLAGSLSYEQYF. CDR3 in DNA: TGCGCCAGCCTGGGACTAGCGGGTTCCCTCTCCTACGAGCAGTACTTC.

There are a few counts of this clone. V is TRBV11-2 and J is TRBJ2-7; 9 nucleotides agree with TRBD2. Losses at the gene ends were 1 base for V and 4 bases for J; bases not matched to a gene: 2. Germline V CDR1 and CDR2: SGHAT, FQNNGV. The length of the CDR3 is 14 residues. The CDR3 loop is CASSLVTSGYEQYF. CDR3 nucleotide sequence: TGTGCCAGCAGCTTAGTCACTAGCGGGTACGAGCAGTACTTC.

This clone was picked up a small number of times. The chain links TRBV11-2 to TRBJ2-1; D gene uncertain. The CDR3 covers 14 residues. V was cut by 0 bases and J by 8 bases, with 11 bases left in between. The germline V gene has CDR1 SGHAT and CDR2 FQNNGV. The CDR3 protein is CASSLDFNRDEQFF. The CDR3 DNA reads as TGTGCCAGCAGCTTAGATTTTAACCGCGATGAGCAGTTCTTC.

The table lists this clone with a few counts. V usage is TRBV15 and J usage is TRBJ1-1; D call uncertain. The V end was cut by 3 bases, the J end by 4 bases, with 18 bases between. The CDR3 totals 16 residues. Germline V lookup: CDR1 LNHNV, CDR2 YYDKDF (reference sequence). CDR3 DNA sequence: TGTGCCACCAGCAGCCCTGGGCGGTCCGAGGGCACTGAAGCTTTCTTT. Amino acid sequence: CATSSPGRSEGTEAFF.

This clone was picked up a small number of times. The V gene is TRBV7-9, the J gene TRBJ2-1, with 10 bases matching TRBD2. CDR3 size: 16 residues. V dropped 3 bases and J dropped 6; count of bases not matched to a gene: 8. Looked up from germline, CDR1 is SEHNR and CDR2 is FQNEAQ (reference sequence). The CDR3 bases are TGTGCCAGCAGCTTGGTTCCGGGACTAGCGATCAATGAGCAGTTCTTC. It is translated as CASSLVPGLAINEQFF.

V is TRBV6-1 and J is TRBJ2-7, with 8 positions matching TRBD1. In germline, CDR1 is MNHNS, CDR2 SASEGT. The CDR3 extends over 14 amino acids. V gave up 7 bases and J gave up 3 bases; unmatched junction bases: 8. CDR3 sequence: CASTRDRSSYEQYF. DNA for the CDR3: TGTGCCAGCACCCGGGACAGGAGTAGCTACGAGCAGTACTTC.

This chain uses TRBV27 with TRBJ2-5, with TRBD1 identical over 7 bases. The CDR3 has 16 amino acids. Germline trimming cut 8 bases from V and 2 bases from J; bases unmatched to any gene: 14. Looked up from germline, CDR1 is MNHEY and CDR2 is SMNVEV (reference sequence). The CDR3 bases are TGTGCCAGCGCCTCGAAGCGGACAGGACCACAAGAGACCCAGTACTTC. It specifies CASASKRTGPQETQYF.

J is TRBJ1-2 and V is TRBV28; D possibly corresponds to TRBD1 (6 bases). CDR3 length: 12 residues. The germline gives CDR1 MDHEN, CDR2 SYDVKM. V lost 6 bases and J 7 bases, leaving 12 bases between the germline ends. CDR3 nucleotides: TGTGCCAGCAGCTGGGGGCTCTTTGGCTACACCTTC. Translation gives CASSWGLFGYTF.

This clone was seen only a few times. The J gene is TRBJ1-1, the V gene TRBV19; D may be TRBD1 (6 bases). Germline V gene data show CDR1 as LNHDA and CDR2 as SQIVND (reference sequence). V lost 4 bases and J lost 6, with 15 bases in between. The CDR3 has 14 amino acids. The CDR3 DNA reads as TGTGCCAGTAGTACCGGACAGCTCGATGCTGAAGCTTTCTTT. This encodes CASSTGQLDAEAFF. The complete variable domain, with remaining parts taken from reference TRBV19 and TRBJ1-1, reads DGGITQSPKYLFRKEGQNVTLSCEQNLNHDAMYWYRQDPGQGLRLIYYSQIVNDFQKGDIAEGYSVSREKKESFPLTVTSAQKNPTAFYLCASSTGQLDAEAFFGQGTRLTVV.

This chain joins TRBV25-1 and TRBJ2-7, with D maybe TRBD1 (6 bases). The CDR3 is made up of 14 amino acids. Trimming shortened V by 3 bases and J by 4 bases, and 13 bases separated the two germline ends. CDR1 is MGHDK, CDR2 SYGVNS, per germline. The CDR3 nucleotides are TGTGCCAGCAGTGACCGGACAGAGGGATACGAGCAGTACTTC. Encoded protein: CASSDRTEGYEQYF.

This clone was counted between two and nine times. CDR3 DNA sequence: TGTGCCAGCAGCGCCGGACAGGGGGGTAATTCACCCCTCCACTTT. Its protein product is CASSAGQGGNSPLHF. This chain uses TRBV9 with TRBJ1-6; 10 bases match TRBD1. V lost 3 bases to trimming and J lost 6 bases; unmatched junction nucleotides: 3. The V gene's germline CDR1 is SGDLS and CDR2 YYNGEE. This CDR3 comprises 15 residues.

In its sample, this clone was seen a few times. V usage is TRBV2 and J usage is TRBJ1-3; perhaps TRBD1 as D (5 bases). Between the trimmed V and J ends, which lost 5 bases and 0 bases, there was a span of 11 bases. The CDR3 totals 15 residues. Germline values: CDR1 SNHLY, CDR2 FYNNEI. The CDR3 here is CASSPDRYSGNTIYF. The CDR3 DNA reads TGTGCCAGCAGTCCAGACAGATACTCTGGAAACACCATATATTTT.

This clone occurred a few times. The chain couples TRBV7-9 to TRBJ1-2, with D unclear. The V gene's germline CDR1 is SEHNR and CDR2 FQNEAQ (reference sequence). This CDR3 region has 14 residues. V lost 5 bases and J lost 6, with 16 bases in between. CDR3 DNA sequence: TGTGCCAGCAGCCCAGGTGGCGGGAGGGATGGCTACACCTTC. As protein: CASSPGGGRDGYTF.

The count of this clone is one. In the same sample, other DNA sequences code for this CDR3. The CDR3 sequence: CASSLQRQLNEKLFF. In DNA, the CDR3 is TGTGCCAGTAGTCTACAAAGACAGCTTAATGAAAAACTGTTTTTT. This chain connects TRBV19 to TRBJ1-4, with a tentative D call TRBD1 (5 bases). This CDR3 comprises 15 residues. Germline values: CDR1 LNHDA, CDR2 SQIVND (reference sequence). Between the trimmed V and J ends, which lost 5 bases and 4 bases, there was a span of 14 bases. Full variable domain (rest looked up from reference TRBV19 and TRBJ1-4): DGGITQSPKYLFRKEGQNVTLSCEQNLNHDAMYWYRQDPGQGLRLIYYSQIVNDFQKGDIAEGYSVSREKKESFPLTVTSAQKNPTAFYLCASSLQRQLNEKLFFGSGTQLSVL.

This clone appeared a few times. V is TRBV9 and J is TRBJ2-3; TRBD2 agrees at 7 bases. From germline, CDR1 is SGDLS and CDR2 YYNGEE. Unmatched junction bases numbered 1, after V lost 0 bases and J lost 6 bases. This CDR3 has 13 amino acids. The CDR3 here is CASSVDGGDTQYF. The DNA for the CDR3 is TGTGCCAGCAGCGTAGACGGGGGGGATACGCAGTATTTT. The whole variable domain, remainder taken from reference TRBV9 and TRBJ2-3, is DSGVTQTPKHLITATGQRVTLRCSPRSGDLSVYWYQQSLDQGLQFLIQYYNGEERAKGNILERFSAQQFPDLHSELNLSSLELGDSALYFCASSVDGGDTQYFGPGTRLTVL.

This clone has more than one count but fewer than ten. The chain is built from TRBV11-3 and TRBJ2-7; D gene uncertain. The V gene's germline CDR1 is SGHNT and CDR2 YENEEA. The CDR3 covers 13 residues. V lost 5 bases and J lost 6, with 14 bases in between. The CDR3 nucleotides are TGTGCCAGCAGCCCCGTTTCGCCGGGCGAGCAGTACTTC. This codes for CASSPVSPGEQYF. The complete variable domain, with remaining parts taken from reference TRBV11-3 and TRBJ2-7, reads EAGVVQSPRYKIIEKKQPVAFWCNPISGHNTLYWYLQNLGQGPELLIRYENEEAVDDSQLPKDRFSAERLKGVDSTLKIQPAELGDSAVYLCASSPVSPGEQYFGPGTRLTVT.

This clone has a handful of counts. This chain connects TRBV19 to TRBJ1-5; 7 bases align to TRBD1. CDR3 length: 14 residues. V lost 5 bases to trimming and J lost 7 bases; unmatched junction nucleotides: 8. Germline V gene lookup returns CDR1 LNHDA and CDR2 SQIVND (reference sequence). The CDR3 region has the DNA TGTGCCAGTAGTGTACAGGGGTCAGGACAGCCCCAGCATTTT. Its protein is CASSVQGSGQPQHF.

This clone was seen only a few times. The chain has TRBV27 and TRBJ2-7; 9 bases line up with TRBD1. Trimming took 5 bases from V and 3 from J; bases not matched to a gene: 11. This CDR3 comprises 16 residues. The germline V gene encodes CDR1 MNHEY and CDR2 SMNVEV (reference sequence). The CDR3 nucleotides read TGTGCCAGCAGTCCCGAATTGACGGGACAGGGCTACGAGCAGTACTTC. This encodes CASSPELTGQGYEQYF.

This clone was detected ten times or more. The chain employs TRBV30 and TRBJ1-1; possible D gene TRBD1, 5 bases. Germline-derived CDR1 and CDR2 are GTSNPN and SVGIG (reference sequence). Deletions cut 7 bases from V and 3 bases from J, with 12 bases between. The CDR3 is 12 residues long. CDR3 amino acids: CAFSRGDTEAFF. The CDR3 DNA reads TGTGCCTTTTCCCGGGGGGACACTGAAGCTTTCTTT. The entire variable domain, with the rest obtained from reference TRBV30 and TRBJ1-1, is as follows: SQTIHQWPATLVQPVGSPLSLECTVEGTSNPNLYWYRQAAGRGLQLLFYSVGIGQISSEVPQNLSASRPQDRQFILSSKKLLLSDSGFYLCAFSRGDTEAFFGQGTRLTVV.

The rearrangement uses TRBV19 and TRBJ1-1, with D perhaps matching TRBD1 (6 bases). The CDR3 is 15 amino acids. V was clipped by 6 bases and J by 3 bases, with 17 bases between them. Germline CDR1 is LNHDA and CDR2 is SQIVND (reference sequence). This CDR3 is CASRSPGERDTEAFF. The CDR3 region has the DNA TGTGCCAGTAGAAGCCCAGGGGAGAGGGACACTGAAGCTTTCTTT.

This clone appeared a few times. CDR3 loop: CASSLAETSGRGYEQYF. The CDR3 nucleotides read TGCGCCAGCAGCTTGGCCGAGACTAGCGGGAGAGGCTACGAGCAGTACTTC. This chain links TRBV5-1 with TRBJ2-7; TRBD2 aligns across 12 bases. This CDR3 comprises 17 residues. Looked up from germline, CDR1 is SGHRS and CDR2 is YFSETQ. J lost 3 bases, V lost 0 bases, and 7 bases had no gene match.

This clone came up a few times. The rearrangement joins TRBV5-1 to TRBJ2-2, with 8 bases that match TRBD1. This CDR3 comprises 17 residues. The junction had 14 bases not matched to a gene; V was cut back by 6 bases and J by 4 bases. The germline V gene encodes CDR1 SGHRS and CDR2 YFSETQ. The CDR3 region has the DNA TGCGCCAGCACCTCTCTTGGGGCACAGGGGGTCACCGGGGAGCTGTTTTTT. Translating it yields CASTSLGAQGVTGELFF.

The table lists this clone with a few counts. The chain links TRBV9 to TRBJ2-2, with 7 bases aligning to TRBD1. J lost 0 bases, V lost 0 bases, and 14 bases had no gene match. This CDR3 region has 20 residues. Per the germline V gene, CDR1 is SGDLS and CDR2 is YYNGEE. The CDR3 coding sequence is TGTGCCAGCAGCGTAGCTCGTATAGCTTCCGGGACAGCGAACACCGGGGAGCTGTTTTTT. This codes for CASSVARIASGTANTGELFF.

This clone was seen a few times. J is TRBJ1-3 and V is TRBV5-1; 8 bases are a match to TRBD1. V gave up 4 bases and J gave up 1 base; unmatched junction bases: 10. This CDR3 comprises 17 residues. CDR1 is SGHRS, CDR2 YFSETQ, per germline. The CDR3 sequence is CASSLGQGLGSGNTIYF. In DNA form, the CDR3 reads TGCGCCAGCAGCCTTGGACAGGGCTTAGGTTCTGGAAACACCATATATTTT. The full variable domain, with the rest looked up from reference TRBV5-1 and TRBJ1-3, is KAGVTQTPRYLIKTRGQQVTLSCSPISGHRSVSWYQQTPGQGLQFLFEYFSETQRNKGNFPGRFSGRQFSNSRSEMNVSTLELGDSALYLCASSLGQGLGSGNTIYFGEGSWLTVV.

This clone showed up just a few times. The J gene is TRBJ1-5, the V gene TRBV5-6; weak D call: TRBD1 (6 bases). This CDR3 contains 16 residues. Trimming took 2 bases from V and 1 from J, leaving 13 bases between them. Germline CDR1 SGHDT, CDR2 YYEEEE. CDR3 amino acids: CASSLGGGWSNQPQHF. The CDR3 region has the DNA TGTGCCAGCAGCTTAGGCGGGGGCTGGAGCAATCAGCCCCAGCATTTT.

The table lists this clone with a few counts. The chain combines TRBV30 with TRBJ2-1; perhaps TRBD2 as D (6 bases). V was clipped by 3 bases and J by 5 bases, with 23 bases between them. The CDR3 has 17 amino acids. Per the germline V gene, CDR1 is GTSNPN and CDR2 is SVGIG (reference sequence). CDR3 in amino acids: CAWRRGGGGHLHNEQFF. The CDR3 DNA is TGTGCCTGGAGACGGGGAGGAGGAGGGCACTTACACAATGAGCAGTTCTTC.